The 20 T cell receptor beta chains given below trace back to one sample, sequenced in a study of CD8 T cells in ankylosing spondylitis. Study conclusions and caveats: What seemed typical of ankylosing spondylitis blood was a TCR beta motif built from eight highly homologous variants.

Which antigens these TCRs recognize remains unknown. TCRdb passed the 5' RACE reads through MiXCR, listing each CDR3 protein once. The table shows about 800,000 distinct CDR3 sequences, with approximately 12% occurring only once. Sequenced sample: blood, either unsorted or a sorted T cell fraction (not recorded which). These receptors were obtained from a male donor with ankylosing spondylitis.

The chain uses TRBV7-2 and TRBJ2-2, with D perhaps TRBD1 or TRBD2 (6 bases each). Germline CDR1 is SGHTA and CDR2 is FQGNSA. The germline V and J ends were trimmed by 2 bases and 5 bases, with 9 bases remaining between them. The CDR3 sequence is 14 residues long. The CDR3 DNA reads TGTGCCAGCAGCTTAAGGGGGGTTACCGGGGAGCTGTTTTTT. This gives the protein CASSLRGVTGELFF.

Many counts were recorded for this clonotype. V and J are TRBV20-1 and TRBJ2-3; TRBD2 might be the D (5 bases). This CDR3 region has 13 residues. Germline V lookup: CDR1 DFQATT, CDR2 SNEGSKA (reference sequence). Trimming took 6 bases from V and 4 from J, leaving 14 bases between them. DNA for the CDR3: TGCAGTGCCCCGGACTTCCTTCCAGATACGCAGTATTTT. It encodes CSAPDFLPDTQYF.

This chain joins TRBV20-1 and TRBJ1-1; 11 bases fit TRBD1. J lost 4 bases, V lost 6 bases, and 13 bases had no gene match. Germline V gene sequence: CDR1 DFQATT, CDR2 SNEGSKA (reference sequence). This CDR3 has 16 amino acids. The CDR3, as DNA: TGCAGTGCCCAAGGGACAGGGGGTCTGCGGAGCACTGAAGCTTTCTTT. This encodes CSAQGTGGLRSTEAFF.

This clonotype was seen at least ten times. The chain carries TRBV12-3 or TRBV12-4 and TRBJ1-2, with a tentative D call TRBD1 (6 bases). This CDR3 is 12 amino acids long. The V end was cut by 8 bases, the J end by 4 bases, with 11 bases between. The CDR3 sequence is CASGLQGYGYTF. DNA for the CDR3: TGTGCCAGCGGATTACAGGGCTATGGCTACACCTTC.

The table lists this clonotype with a few counts. This rearrangement joins TRBV3-1 to TRBJ2-2; D unclear. Trimming took off 4 bases at V and 1 base at J, with 13 bases between the two ends. Germline-derived CDR1 and CDR2 are LGHDT and YNNKEL (reference sequence). This CDR3 has 16 amino acids. CDR3 nucleotides: TGTGCCAGCAGCCCCGGGTACCAGAGGAACACCGGGGAGCTGTTTTTT. This encodes CASSPGYQRNTGELFF.

The chain links TRBV7-2 to TRBJ1-6; 9 bases map to TRBD1. V was clipped by 3 bases and J by 15 bases; unmatched bases: 6. The CDR3 contains 13 residues. CDR1 and CDR2 from the germline V gene are SGHTA and FQGNSA. The CDR3 DNA follows: TGTGCCAGCAGCTTGGACAGGGGCCGGATCCTCCACTTT. It codes for CASSLDRGRILHF. Based on the CDR3 plus reference TRBV7-2 and TRBJ1-6, the full variable domain is GAGVSQSPSNKVTEKGKDVELRCDPISGHTALYWYRQSLGQGLEFLIYFQGNSAPDKSGLPSDRFSAERTGGSVSTLTIQRTQQEDSAVYLCASSLDRGRILHFGNGTRLTVT.

This clonotype came up a few times. This sequence joins TRBV20-1 and TRBJ2-1; D not resolved. The germline V gene has CDR1 DFQATT and CDR2 SNEGSKA (reference sequence). This CDR3 has 11 amino acids. Trimming removed 6 bases from V and 5 bases from J, with 8 bases in between. The CDR3 coding sequence is TGCAGTGCCGTCCAGAACAATGAGCAGTTCTTC. It translates to CSAVQNNEQFF.

This clonotype was observed at least ten times. V and J are TRBV15 and TRBJ2-7; a possible D gene is TRBD1 (5 bases). Germline V lookup: CDR1 LNHNV, CDR2 YYDKDF (reference sequence). There are 14 residues in the CDR3. Trimming took off 1 base at V and 2 bases at J, with 9 bases between the two ends. CDR3 in DNA: TGTGCCACCAGCAGAGTCAGGGCTCCCTACGAGCAGTACTTC. Protein sequence: CATSRVRAPYEQYF.

This chain connects TRBV25-1 to TRBJ1-1; TRBD1 agrees at 7 bases. V was pared by 4 bases and J by 10 bases, with 9 bases of the junction left unmatched. CDR3 length equals 13 residues. Germline V gene lookup returns CDR1 MGHDK and CDR2 SYGVNS. The CDR3 DNA is TGTGCCAGCAGTGGGTCGAACAGGGGAGGAGCTTTCTTT. Translated, it gives CASSGSNRGGAFF.

The chain employs TRBV20-1 and TRBJ1-6; tentative D call: TRBD1 (5 bases). Germline CDR1 is DFQATT and CDR2 is SNEGSKA (reference sequence). There are 13 residues in the CDR3. V was pared by 5 bases and J by 5 bases, with 10 bases between. DNA of the CDR3: TGCAGTGCTGTCTCAGGGAATAATTCACCCCTCCACTTT. It is translated as CSAVSGNNSPLHF.

This clonotype was seen only a few times. This chain uses TRBV5-1 with TRBJ1-2; D remains unclear. This CDR3 has 15 residues. The V gene's germline CDR1 is SGHRS and CDR2 YFSETQ. V lost 3 bases and J 3 bases, leaving 15 bases between the germline ends. DNA for the CDR3: TGCGCCAGCAGCTCAAACGGGATCCAGGACTATGGCTACACCTTC. It specifies CASSSNGIQDYGYTF. The whole variable domain, remainder taken from reference TRBV5-1 and TRBJ1-2, is KAGVTQTPRYLIKTRGQQVTLSCSPISGHRSVSWYQQTPGQGLQFLFEYFSETQRNKGNFPGRFSGRQFSNSRSEMNVSTLELGDSALYLCASSSNGIQDYGYTFGSGTRLTVV.

This clonotype was detected only a few times. The rearrangement joins TRBV6-1 to TRBJ2-1; TRBD1 matches at 9 bases. The ends lost 3 bases at V and 8 bases at J; junction bases unmatched: 11. Per germline, CDR1 MNHNS and CDR2 SASEGT. This CDR3 has 16 amino acids. The CDR3 spells CASSDPRQGDFYEQFF. In DNA form, the CDR3 reads TGTGCCAGCAGTGACCCCCGACAGGGGGATTTCTATGAGCAGTTCTTC.

The J gene is TRBJ2-1, the V gene TRBV6-5, with D perhaps TRBD1 or TRBD2 (6 bases each). The CDR3 covers 15 residues. V lost 4 bases to trimming and J lost 5 bases, with 15 bases between them. Germline CDR1 MNHEY, CDR2 SVGAGI. The CDR3 here is CASSSTRGADNEQFF. For the CDR3, the DNA is TGTGCCAGCAGTTCGACTAGGGGGGCAGACAATGAGCAGTTCTTC.

This chain connects TRBV7-2 to TRBJ1-2; unclear D gene. Trimming removed 4 bases at V and 4 bases at J, with 10 bases between. Germline assignment: CDR1 SGHTA and CDR2 FQGNSA. The CDR3 sequence is 13 residues long. CDR3 sequence reads: CASSSRHLYGYTF. The CDR3 DNA sequence: TGTGCCAGCAGCTCCCGACACCTCTATGGCTACACCTTC.

In its sample, this clonotype was seen a few times. The rearrangement links TRBV30 to TRBJ2-7, with TRBD1 matching over 8 bases. The V gene end was trimmed by 4 bases and the J gene end by 1 base; junction bases not matched to a gene: 6. Germline assignment: CDR1 GTSNPN and CDR2 SVGIG (reference sequence). This CDR3 region has 14 residues. As DNA, the CDR3 is TGTGCCTGGAAAAAGGGACAGGCATCCTACGAGCAGTACTTC. Translation: CAWKKGQASYEQYF.

Here the CDR3 DNA reads TGTGCCAGCAGTTCATCCCTAGCGGGAGGGCAGTTCTTC. Translating it yields CASSSSLAGGQFF. V and J are TRBV28 and TRBJ2-1; 11 bases line up with TRBD2. The V and J ends lost 4 bases and 12 bases, in that order; junction bases with no gene match: 5. The germline CDR1 and CDR2 sequences are MDHEN and SYDVKM. This CDR3 comprises 13 residues.

The CDR3 DNA reads TGCAGTGCCGTGGACAGAAAAAGTAATTCACCCCTCCACTTT. This gives the protein CSAVDRKSNSPLHF. The chain is built from TRBV20-1 and TRBJ1-6, with a possible D match to TRBD1 (6 bases). V was cut by 6 bases and J by 6 bases, with 15 bases left in between. The CDR3 totals 14 residues. CDR1 and CDR2 from the germline V gene are DFQATT and SNEGSKA (reference sequence).

This clonotype has only a few counts. The chain employs TRBV20-1 and TRBJ2-7; the match to TRBD1 covers 12 bases. Germline loops: CDR1 DFQATT, CDR2 SNEGSKA (reference sequence). This CDR3 is 16 amino acids long. V gave up 6 bases and J gave up 3 bases; unmatched junction bases: 12. The CDR3 loop is CSAGGGQGAVYYEQYF. The CDR3 region has the DNA TGCAGTGCCGGAGGGGGACAGGGGGCGGTTTACTACGAGCAGTACTTC.

This clonotype was counted ten times or more. V and J are TRBV5-8 and TRBJ1-2; weak D call: TRBD1 (6 bases). The V end lost 3 bases, the J end lost 8 bases, and 20 bases lay between the germline ends. This CDR3 contains 15 residues. Germline-derived CDR1 and CDR2 are SGHTS and YDEGEE. The CDR3 sequence is CASSWYRAPYGGYTF. CDR3 coding DNA: TGTGCCAGCAGCTGGTACAGGGCGCCCTATGGAGGCTACACCTTC.

This clonotype has ten or more counts. The V and J genes are TRBV7-9 and TRBJ2-7; D not certain. Trimming pared 5 bases from V and 0 bases from J, leaving 11 bases between. The CDR3 consists of 14 residues. Germline V CDR1 and CDR2: SEHNR, FQNEAQ (reference sequence). The CDR3: CASSPTDSSYEQYF. The DNA for the CDR3 is TGTGCCAGCAGCCCGACCGATAGCTCCTACGAGCAGTACTTC.